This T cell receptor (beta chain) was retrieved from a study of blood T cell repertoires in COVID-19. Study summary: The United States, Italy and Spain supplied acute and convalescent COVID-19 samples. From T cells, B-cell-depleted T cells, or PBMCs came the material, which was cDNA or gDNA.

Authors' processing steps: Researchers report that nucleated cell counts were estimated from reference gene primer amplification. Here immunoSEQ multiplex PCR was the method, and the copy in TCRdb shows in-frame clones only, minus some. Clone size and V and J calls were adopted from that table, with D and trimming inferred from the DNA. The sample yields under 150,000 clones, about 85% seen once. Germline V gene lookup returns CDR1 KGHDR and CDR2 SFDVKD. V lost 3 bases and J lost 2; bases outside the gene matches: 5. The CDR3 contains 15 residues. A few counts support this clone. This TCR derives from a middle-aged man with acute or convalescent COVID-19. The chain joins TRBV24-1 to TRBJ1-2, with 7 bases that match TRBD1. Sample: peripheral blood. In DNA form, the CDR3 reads TGTGCCACCAGTGATCCCCGGACAGGAAACTATGGCTACACCTTC. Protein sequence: CATSDPRTGNYGYTF.